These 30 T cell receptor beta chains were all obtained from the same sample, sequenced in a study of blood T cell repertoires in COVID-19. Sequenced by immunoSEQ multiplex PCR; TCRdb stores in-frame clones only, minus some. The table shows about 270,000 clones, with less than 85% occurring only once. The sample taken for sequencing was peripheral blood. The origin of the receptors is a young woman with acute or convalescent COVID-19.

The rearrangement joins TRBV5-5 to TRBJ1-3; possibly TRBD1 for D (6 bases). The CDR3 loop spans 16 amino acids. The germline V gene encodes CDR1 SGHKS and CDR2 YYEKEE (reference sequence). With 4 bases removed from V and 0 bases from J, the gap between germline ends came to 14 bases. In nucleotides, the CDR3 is TGTGCCAGCAGCCTATACAGGGAGAGCTCTGGAAACACCATATATTTT. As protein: CASSLYRESSGNTIYF.

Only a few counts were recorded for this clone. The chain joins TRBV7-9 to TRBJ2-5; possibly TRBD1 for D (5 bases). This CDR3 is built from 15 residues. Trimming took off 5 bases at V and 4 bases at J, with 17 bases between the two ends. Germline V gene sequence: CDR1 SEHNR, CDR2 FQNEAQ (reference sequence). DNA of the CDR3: TGTGCCAGCAGCCACAGGATCGCGTTGCCAGAGACCCAGTACTTC. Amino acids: CASSHRIALPETQYF.

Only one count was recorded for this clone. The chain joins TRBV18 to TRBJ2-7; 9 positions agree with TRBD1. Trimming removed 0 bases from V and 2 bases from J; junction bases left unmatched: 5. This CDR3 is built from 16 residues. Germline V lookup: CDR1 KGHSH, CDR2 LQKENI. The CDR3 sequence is CASSPPIWTGAYEQYF. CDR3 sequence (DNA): TGTGCCAGCTCACCACCGATCTGGACAGGGGCCTACGAGCAGTACTTC.

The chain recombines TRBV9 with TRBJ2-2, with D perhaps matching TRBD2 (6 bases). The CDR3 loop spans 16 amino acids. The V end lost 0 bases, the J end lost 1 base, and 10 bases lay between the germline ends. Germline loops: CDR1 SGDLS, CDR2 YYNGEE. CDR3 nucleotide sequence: TGTGCCAGCAGCGTAGTGGGTAGCGGGAACACCGGGGAGCTGTTTTTT. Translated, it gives CASSVVGSGNTGELFF.

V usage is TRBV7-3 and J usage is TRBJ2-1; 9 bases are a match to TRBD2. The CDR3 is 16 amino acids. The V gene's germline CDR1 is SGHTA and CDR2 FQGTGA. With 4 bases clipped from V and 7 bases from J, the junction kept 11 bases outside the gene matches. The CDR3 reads CASSSRGAGGGNEQFF. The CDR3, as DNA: TGTGCCAGCAGCTCGAGGGGAGCGGGAGGCGGGAATGAGCAGTTCTTC.

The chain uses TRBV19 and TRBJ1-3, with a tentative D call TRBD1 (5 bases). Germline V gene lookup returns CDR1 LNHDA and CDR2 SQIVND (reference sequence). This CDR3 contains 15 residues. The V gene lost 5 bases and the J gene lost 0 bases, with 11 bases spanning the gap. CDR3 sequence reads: CASSAGPSSGNTIYF. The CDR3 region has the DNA TGTGCCAGTAGTGCGGGACCGAGCTCTGGAAACACCATATATTTT.

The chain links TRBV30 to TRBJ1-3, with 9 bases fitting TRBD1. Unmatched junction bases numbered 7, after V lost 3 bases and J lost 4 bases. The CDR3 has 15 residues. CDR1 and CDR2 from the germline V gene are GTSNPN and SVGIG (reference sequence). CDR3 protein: CAWSAQGASGNTIYF. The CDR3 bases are TGTGCCTGGAGCGCACAGGGGGCTTCGGGAAACACCATATATTTT.

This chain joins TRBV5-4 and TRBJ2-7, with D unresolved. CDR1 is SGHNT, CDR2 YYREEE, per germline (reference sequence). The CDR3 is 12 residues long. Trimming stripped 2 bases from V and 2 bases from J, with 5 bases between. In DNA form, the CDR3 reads TGTGCCAGCAGCTTTTATCCCTACGAGCAGTACTTC. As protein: CASSFYPYEQYF.

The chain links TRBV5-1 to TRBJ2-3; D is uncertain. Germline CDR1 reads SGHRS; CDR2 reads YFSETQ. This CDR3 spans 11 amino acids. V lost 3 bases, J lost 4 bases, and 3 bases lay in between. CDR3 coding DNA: TGCGCCAGCAGCTCCTCAGATACGCAGTATTTT. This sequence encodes CASSSSDTQYF.

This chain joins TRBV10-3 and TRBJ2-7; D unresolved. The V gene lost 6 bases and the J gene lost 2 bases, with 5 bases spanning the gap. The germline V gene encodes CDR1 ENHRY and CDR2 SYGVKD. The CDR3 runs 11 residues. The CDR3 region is CAIRAAYEQYF. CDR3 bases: TGTGCCATCAGGGCAGCCTACGAGCAGTACTTC.

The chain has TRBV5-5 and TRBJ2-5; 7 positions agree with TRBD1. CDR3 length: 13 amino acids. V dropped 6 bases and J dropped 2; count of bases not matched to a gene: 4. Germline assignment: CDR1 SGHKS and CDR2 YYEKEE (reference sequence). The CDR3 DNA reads TGTGCCAGCACTGGGACAGATCAAGAGACCCAGTACTTC. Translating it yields CASTGTDQETQYF.

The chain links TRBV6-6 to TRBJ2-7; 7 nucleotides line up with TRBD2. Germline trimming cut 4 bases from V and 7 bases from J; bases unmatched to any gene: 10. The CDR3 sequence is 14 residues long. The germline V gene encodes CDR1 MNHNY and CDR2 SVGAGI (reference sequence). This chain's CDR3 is CASSSGATSREQYF. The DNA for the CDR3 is TGTGCCAGCAGTTCCGGGGCGACTAGCCGTGAGCAGTACTTC.

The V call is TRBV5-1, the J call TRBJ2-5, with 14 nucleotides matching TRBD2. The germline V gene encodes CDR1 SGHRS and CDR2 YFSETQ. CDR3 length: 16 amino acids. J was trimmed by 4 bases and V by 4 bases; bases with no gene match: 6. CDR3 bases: TGCGCCAGCAGCACCAGACTAGCGGGAGGGCGAGAGACCCAGTACTTC. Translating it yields CASSTRLAGGRETQYF. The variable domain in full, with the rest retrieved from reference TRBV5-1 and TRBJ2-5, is KAGVTQTPRYLIKTRGQQVTLSCSPISGHRSVSWYQQTPGQGLQFLFEYFSETQRNKGNFPGRFSGRQFSNSRSEMNVSTLELGDSALYLCASSTRLAGGRETQYFGPGTRLLVL.

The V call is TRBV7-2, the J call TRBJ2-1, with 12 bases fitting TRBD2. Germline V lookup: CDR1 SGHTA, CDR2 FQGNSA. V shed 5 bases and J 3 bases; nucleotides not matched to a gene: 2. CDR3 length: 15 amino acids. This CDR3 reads CASSQTSGSYNEQFF. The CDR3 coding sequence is TGTGCCAGCAGCCAGACTAGCGGGAGCTACAATGAGCAGTTCTTC.

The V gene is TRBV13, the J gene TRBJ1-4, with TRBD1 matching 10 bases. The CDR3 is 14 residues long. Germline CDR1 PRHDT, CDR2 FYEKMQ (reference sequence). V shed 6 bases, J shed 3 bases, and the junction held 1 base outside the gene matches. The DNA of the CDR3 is TGTGCCAGCAGTGGGACAGGGGCTAATGAAAAACTGTTTTTT. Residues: CASSGTGANEKLFF. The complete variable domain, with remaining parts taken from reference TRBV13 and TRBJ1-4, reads AAGVIQSPRHLIKEKRETATLKCYPIPRHDTVYWYQQGPGQDPQFLISFYEKMQSDKGSIPDRFSAQQFSDYHSELNMSSLELGDSALYFCASSGTGANEKLFFGSGTQLSVL.

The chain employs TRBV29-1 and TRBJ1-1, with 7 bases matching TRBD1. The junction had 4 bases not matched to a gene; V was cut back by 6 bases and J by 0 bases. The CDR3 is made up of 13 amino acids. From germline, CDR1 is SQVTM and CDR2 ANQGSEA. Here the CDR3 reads CSVGDRLNTEAFF. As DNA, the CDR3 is TGCAGCGTCGGGGACAGACTGAACACTGAAGCTTTCTTT. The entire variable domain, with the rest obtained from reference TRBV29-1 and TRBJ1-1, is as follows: SAVISQKPSRDICQRGTSLTIQCQVDSQVTMMFWYRQQPGQSLTLIATANQGSEATYESGFVIDKFPISRPNLTFSTLTVSNMSPEDSSIYLCSVGDRLNTEAFFGQGTRLTVV.

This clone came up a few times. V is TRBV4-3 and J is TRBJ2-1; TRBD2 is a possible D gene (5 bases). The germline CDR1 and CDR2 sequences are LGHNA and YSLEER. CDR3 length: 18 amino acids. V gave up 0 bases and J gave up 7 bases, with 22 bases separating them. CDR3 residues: CASSQEPPRTFTFNEQFF. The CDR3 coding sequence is TGCGCCAGCAGCCAAGAGCCTCCCCGGACTTTTACCTTTAATGAGCAGTTCTTC.

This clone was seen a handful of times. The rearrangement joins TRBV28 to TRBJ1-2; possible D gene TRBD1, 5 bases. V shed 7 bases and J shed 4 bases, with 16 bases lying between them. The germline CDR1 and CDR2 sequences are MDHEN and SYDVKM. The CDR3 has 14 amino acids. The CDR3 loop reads CASTPMGGGYGYTF. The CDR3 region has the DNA TGTGCCAGCACCCCGATGGGCGGGGGCTATGGCTACACCTTC.

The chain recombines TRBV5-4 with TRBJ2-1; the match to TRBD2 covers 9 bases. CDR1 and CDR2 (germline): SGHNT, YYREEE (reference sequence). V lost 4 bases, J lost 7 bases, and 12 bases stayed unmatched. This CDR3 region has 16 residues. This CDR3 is CASSLSGGRAGNEQFF. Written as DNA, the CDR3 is TGTGCCAGCAGCCTGTCCGGCGGGAGGGCTGGAAATGAGCAGTTCTTC.

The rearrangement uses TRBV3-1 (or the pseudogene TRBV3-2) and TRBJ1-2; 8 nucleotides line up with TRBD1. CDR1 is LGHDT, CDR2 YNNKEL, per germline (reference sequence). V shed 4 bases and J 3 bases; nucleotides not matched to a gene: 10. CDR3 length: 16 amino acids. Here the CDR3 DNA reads TGTGCCAGCAGCCCAAGACGACAGGGGACTCACTATGGCTACACCTTC. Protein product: CASSPRRQGTHYGYTF.

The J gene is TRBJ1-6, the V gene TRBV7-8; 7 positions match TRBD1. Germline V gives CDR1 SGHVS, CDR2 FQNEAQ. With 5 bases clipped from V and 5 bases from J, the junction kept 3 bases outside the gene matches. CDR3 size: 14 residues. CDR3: CASSKGQNNSPLHF. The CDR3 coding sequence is TGTGCCAGCAGCAAGGGACAGAATAATTCACCCCTCCACTTT.

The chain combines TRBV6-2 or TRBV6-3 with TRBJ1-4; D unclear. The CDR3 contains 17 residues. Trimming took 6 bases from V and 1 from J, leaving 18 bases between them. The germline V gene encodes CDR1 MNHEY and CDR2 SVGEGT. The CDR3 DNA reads TGTGCCAGCAGCCCCATCCCAGCTGGCGGAACTAATGAAAAACTGTTTTTT. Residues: CASSPIPAGGTNEKLFF.

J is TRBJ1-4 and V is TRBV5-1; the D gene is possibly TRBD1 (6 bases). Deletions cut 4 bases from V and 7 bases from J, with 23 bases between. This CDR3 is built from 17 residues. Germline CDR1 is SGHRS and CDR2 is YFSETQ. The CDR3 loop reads CASSPSMDSHVVEKLFF. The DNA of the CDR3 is TGCGCCAGCAGCCCCTCAATGGACAGCCACGTTGTTGAAAAACTGTTTTTT.

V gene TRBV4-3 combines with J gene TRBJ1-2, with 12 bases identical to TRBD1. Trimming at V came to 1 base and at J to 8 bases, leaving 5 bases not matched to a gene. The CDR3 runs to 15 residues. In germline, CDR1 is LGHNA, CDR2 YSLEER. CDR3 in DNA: TGCGCCAGCAGCCAAGTGGGGACAGGGGGCGACGGCTACACCTTC. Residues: CASSQVGTGGDGYTF.

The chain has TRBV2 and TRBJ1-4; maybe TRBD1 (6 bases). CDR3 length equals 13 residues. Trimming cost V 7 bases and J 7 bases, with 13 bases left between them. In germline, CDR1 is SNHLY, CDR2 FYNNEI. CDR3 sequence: CASTGGRSEKLFF. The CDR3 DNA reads TGTGCCAGCACGGGGGGGCGAAGTGAAAAACTGTTTTTT.

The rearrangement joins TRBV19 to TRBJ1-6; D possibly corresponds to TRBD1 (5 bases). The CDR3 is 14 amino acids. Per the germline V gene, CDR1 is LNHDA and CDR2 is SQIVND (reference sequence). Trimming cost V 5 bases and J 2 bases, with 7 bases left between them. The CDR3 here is CASSWGAYNSPLHF. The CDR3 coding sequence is TGTGCCAGTAGTTGGGGGGCCTATAATTCACCCCTCCACTTT.

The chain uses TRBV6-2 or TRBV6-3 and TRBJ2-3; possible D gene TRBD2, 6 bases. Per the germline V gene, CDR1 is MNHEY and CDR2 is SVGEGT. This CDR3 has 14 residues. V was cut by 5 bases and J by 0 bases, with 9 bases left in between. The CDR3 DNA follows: TGTGCCAGCAGTAAGGGACTTAGCACAGATACGCAGTATTTT. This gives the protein CASSKGLSTDTQYF.

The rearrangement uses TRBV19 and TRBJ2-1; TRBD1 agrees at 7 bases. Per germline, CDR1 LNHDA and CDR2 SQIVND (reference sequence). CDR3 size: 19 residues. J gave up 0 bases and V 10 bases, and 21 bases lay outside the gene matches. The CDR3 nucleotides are TGTGCCACAACACCACGGGACAGAACTTTCCACCGCTCCTACAATGAGCAGTTCTTC. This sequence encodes CATTPRDRTFHRSYNEQFF.

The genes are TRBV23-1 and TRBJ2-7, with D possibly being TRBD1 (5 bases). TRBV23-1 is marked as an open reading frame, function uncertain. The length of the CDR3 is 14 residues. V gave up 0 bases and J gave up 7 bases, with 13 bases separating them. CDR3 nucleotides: TGCGCCAGCAGTCAATCTCAGGGTTTCGGGGAGCAGTACTTC. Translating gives CASSQSQGFGEQYF.

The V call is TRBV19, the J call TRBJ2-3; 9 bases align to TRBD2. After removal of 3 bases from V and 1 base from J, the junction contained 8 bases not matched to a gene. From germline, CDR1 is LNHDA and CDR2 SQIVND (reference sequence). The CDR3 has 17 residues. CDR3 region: CASSIGVQREGTDTQYF. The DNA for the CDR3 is TGTGCCAGTAGTATTGGTGTCCAGCGGGAGGGCACAGATACGCAGTATTTT.